A single sample gave rise to the 29 T cell receptor beta chains below, sequenced in a study of blood T cell repertoires in COVID-19. The protocol was immunoSEQ multiplex PCR, while the TCRdb copy is restricted to in-frame clones and leaves out a portion. The sample lists fewer than 350,000 clones; around nine tenths were seen once. Sequencing was performed on PBMCs or T cells enriched from blood (not recorded which). The receptor set was obtained from a man aged 55 to 70 who had recovered from COVID-19.

J is TRBJ1-2 and V is TRBV3-1 (or the pseudogene TRBV3-2); D unresolved. This CDR3 has 14 residues. CDR1 is LGHDT, CDR2 YNNKEL, per germline (reference sequence). With 0 bases removed from V and 8 bases from J, the gap between germline ends came to 13 bases. The CDR3 loop reads CASSQEAPHGGYTF. The CDR3 DNA reads as TGTGCCAGCAGCCAAGAAGCCCCACACGGGGGCTACACCTTC.

V gene TRBV3-1 (or the pseudogene TRBV3-2) combines with J gene TRBJ1-5, with TRBD1 identical over 10 bases. CDR1 and CDR2 from the germline V gene are LGHDT and YNNKEL (reference sequence). The CDR3 runs 17 residues. J lost 5 bases, V lost 0 bases, and 7 bases had no gene match. The DNA of the CDR3 is TGTGCCAGCAGCCAAGATCGGGGACAGGGGCGCTATCAGCCCCAGCATTTT. The encoded protein is CASSQDRGQGRYQPQHF.

In DNA, the CDR3 is TGCGCCAGCAGAGCGACCGGGGGTTATAATGAAAAACTGTTTTTT. Its protein product is CASRATGGYNEKLFF. This chain links TRBV10-2 with TRBJ1-4; a possible D gene is TRBD1 (5 bases). Germline loops: CDR1 WSHSY, CDR2 SAAADI. Trimming removed 6 bases from V and 4 bases from J, with 15 bases in between. This CDR3 has 15 amino acids.

The chain joins TRBV7-2 to TRBJ1-5; 10 nucleotides match TRBD1. This CDR3 is built from 14 residues. CDR1 is SGHTA and CDR2 is FQGNSA in the germline V gene. V lost 2 bases and J lost 8; bases outside the gene matches: 3. The CDR3 loop reads CASSLMGQGKPQHF. CDR3 sequence (DNA): TGTGCCAGCAGCTTAATGGGACAGGGGAAGCCCCAGCATTTT.

The V gene is TRBV5-4, the J gene TRBJ2-6, with a possible D match to TRBD1 (6 bases). V gave up 6 bases and J gave up 0 bases, with 10 bases separating them. CDR3 length equals 15 residues. Per germline, CDR1 SGHNT and CDR2 YYREEE (reference sequence). CDR3 nucleotide sequence: TGTGCCAGCAAAGCGGACAGCTCTGGGGCCAACGTCCTGACTTTC. Amino acid sequence: CASKADSSGANVLTF.

V is TRBV4-1 and J is TRBJ2-7, with a weak D call TRBD1 (5 bases). The CDR3 is 17 residues long. The V end lost 2 bases, the J end lost 2 bases, and 19 bases lay between the germline ends. Germline V lookup: CDR1 MGHRA, CDR2 YSYEKL. The CDR3 bases are TGCGCCAGCAGCCAAAGCTCCCTCCGTACAGGCCCCTACGAGCAGTACTTC. Amino acids: CASSQSSLRTGPYEQYF.

V gene TRBV27 combines with J gene TRBJ2-7; 8 bases agree with TRBD1. Looked up from germline, CDR1 is MNHEY and CDR2 is SMNVEV (reference sequence). The ends lost 0 bases at V and 3 bases at J; junction bases unmatched: 4. There are 15 residues in the CDR3. CDR3 nucleotide sequence: TGTGCCAGCAGTTTATCGTATACAGGGGGCTACGAGCAGTACTTC. Its translation is CASSLSYTGGYEQYF.

The genes are TRBV9 and TRBJ1-1; 7 bases agree with TRBD1. The J segment lost 5 bases and the V segment lost 5 bases, leaving 12 bases of the junction unmatched. Looked up from germline, CDR1 is SGDLS and CDR2 is YYNGEE. This CDR3 region has 15 residues. CDR3 region: CASSKTGRTGTEAFF. In DNA, the CDR3 is TGTGCCAGCAGTAAGACTGGACGGACAGGAACTGAAGCTTTCTTT.

The CDR3, as DNA: TGTGCCAGCTCAACCTTGGAGGTCGCTAACTATGGCTACACCTTC. This gives the protein CASSTLEVANYGYTF. The J gene is TRBJ1-2, the V gene TRBV18; D is uncertain. V lost 5 bases to trimming and J lost 0 bases, with 13 bases between them. The CDR3 has 15 residues. Germline V CDR1 and CDR2: KGHSH, LQKENI.

As regards this clone: Other nucleotide sequences in the sample specify the same CDR3. This chain links TRBV5-1 with TRBJ1-6, with 8 bases lining up with TRBD1. The germline CDR1 and CDR2 sequences are SGHRS and YFSETQ. This CDR3 region has 14 residues. V was pared by 0 bases and J by 7 bases, with 0 bases of the junction left unmatched. CDR3 sequence reads: CASSLDRGNSPLHF. In nucleotides, the CDR3 is TGCGCCAGCAGCTTGGACAGGGGGAATTCACCCCTCCACTTT.

The chain combines TRBV2 with TRBJ2-7, with D uncertain. The germline V and J ends were trimmed by 10 bases and 0 bases, with 16 bases remaining between them. Germline V gene data show CDR1 as SNHLY and CDR2 as FYNNEI. The CDR3 sequence is 14 residues long. As DNA, the CDR3 is TGTGCCATCCAAAATGTGGCTAGCTCCTACGAGCAGTACTTC. Translated: CAIQNVASSYEQYF.

The V gene is TRBV2, the J gene TRBJ1-6, with 7 bases lining up with TRBD1. Unmatched junction bases numbered 9, after V lost 8 bases and J lost 8 bases. This CDR3 is 14 amino acids long. Per the germline V gene, CDR1 is SNHLY and CDR2 is FYNNEI. The CDR3 protein is CASSTDRDHSPLHF. The CDR3, as DNA: TGTGCCAGCTCAACCGACAGGGACCATTCACCCCTCCACTTT.

The rearrangement links TRBV9 to TRBJ1-1; a weak D match, TRBD1 (5 bases). The V gene's germline CDR1 is SGDLS and CDR2 YYNGEE. Trimming stripped 3 bases from V and 4 bases from J, with 16 bases between. This CDR3 region has 15 residues. CDR3 in amino acids: CASSAPGGVVTEAFF. The CDR3 coding sequence is TGTGCCAGCAGCGCCCCCGGAGGGGTCGTCACTGAAGCTTTCTTT. Based on the CDR3 plus reference TRBV9 and TRBJ1-1, the full variable domain is DSGVTQTPKHLITATGQRVTLRCSPRSGDLSVYWYQQSLDQGLQFLIQYYNGEERAKGNILERFSAQQFPDLHSELNLSSLELGDSALYFCASSAPGGVVTEAFFGQGTRLTVV.

The chain joins TRBV28 to TRBJ2-5, with 11 bases lining up with TRBD1. V lost 6 bases and J lost 1; bases outside the gene matches: 7. The germline V gene has CDR1 MDHEN and CDR2 SYDVKM. There are 16 residues in the CDR3. The CDR3 loop reads CASRDSGTGGQETQYF. The CDR3 DNA reads as TGTGCCAGCAGGGACTCCGGGACAGGGGGCCAAGAGACCCAGTACTTC. The entire variable domain, with the rest obtained from reference TRBV28 and TRBJ2-5, is as follows: DVKVTQSSRYLVKRTGEKVFLECVQDMDHENMFWYRQDPGLGLRLIYFSYDVKMKEKGDIPEGYSVSREKKERFSLILESASTNQTSMYLCASRDSGTGGQETQYFGPGTRLLVL.

A single count supports this clone. This rearrangement joins TRBV6-6 to TRBJ1-2, with D possibly TRBD1 on 6 matching bases. The V gene lost 4 bases and the J gene lost 1 base, with 16 bases spanning the gap. CDR1 and CDR2 from the germline V gene are MNHNY and SVGAGI (reference sequence). The CDR3 totals 16 residues. The CDR3 loop reads CASSWAPDSFNYGYTF. CDR3 DNA: TGTGCCAGCAGTTGGGCCCCGGACAGCTTTAACTATGGCTACACCTTC.

The chain is built from TRBV24-1 and TRBJ2-1; 11 bases agree with TRBD2. The germline gives CDR1 KGHDR, CDR2 SFDVKD. This CDR3 contains 17 residues. V lost 3 bases, J lost 4 bases, and 7 bases stayed unmatched. The CDR3 loop reads CATSDTSGTSGYNEQFF. CDR3 nucleotide sequence: TGTGCCACCAGTGATACGTCCGGGACTAGCGGTTACAATGAGCAGTTCTTC.

The V and J genes are TRBV5-1 and TRBJ2-3; tentative D call: TRBD2 (5 bases). From germline, CDR1 is SGHRS and CDR2 YFSETQ. Trimming shortened V by 3 bases and J by 4 bases, and 12 bases separated the two germline ends. This CDR3 comprises 14 residues. The CDR3 sequence is CASSSRVGADTQYF. CDR3 DNA: TGCGCCAGCAGCTCTCGGGTCGGGGCAGATACGCAGTATTTT.

This chain uses TRBV6-5 with TRBJ2-5, with 8 bases lining up with TRBD1. This CDR3 has 16 residues. Looked up from germline, CDR1 is MNHEY and CDR2 is SVGAGI. V was pared by 0 bases and J by 4 bases, with 7 bases of the junction left unmatched. The CDR3 loop reads CASSYSQGAVGETQYF. For the CDR3, the DNA is TGTGCCAGCAGTTACTCTCAGGGGGCGGTAGGAGAGACCCAGTACTTC.

J is TRBJ2-3 and V is TRBV28, with TRBD2 identical over 11 bases. The germline gives CDR1 MDHEN, CDR2 SYDVKM. The CDR3 spans 16 residues. J was trimmed by 6 bases and V by 6 bases; bases with no gene match: 11. The CDR3 loop is CASSIRLAGLMDTQYF. The CDR3 nucleotides read TGTGCCAGCAGCATTAGACTAGCGGGACTCATGGATACGCAGTATTTT.

This rearrangement joins TRBV27 to TRBJ1-5; possibly TRBD1 for D (6 bases). The CDR3 runs to 14 residues. V was shortened by 4 bases and J by 9 bases, with 16 bases between the two germline ends. Germline lookup yields CDR1 MNHEY and CDR2 SMNVEV (reference sequence). The CDR3 region is CASSWGRRLGPQHF. The CDR3 DNA follows: TGTGCCAGCAGTTGGGGGCGGCGCCTGGGGCCCCAGCATTTT.

The chain uses TRBV9 and TRBJ2-5, with 10 bases aligning to TRBD1. There are 15 residues in the CDR3. The ends lost 4 bases at V and 5 bases at J; junction bases unmatched: 8. Germline assignment: CDR1 SGDLS and CDR2 YYNGEE. CDR3 loop: CASSPLWTGGETQYF. The CDR3, as DNA: TGTGCCAGCAGCCCTCTCTGGACAGGGGGGGAGACCCAGTACTTC.

This sequence joins TRBV28 and TRBJ1-4; D remains unclear. The germline gives CDR1 MDHEN, CDR2 SYDVKM. This CDR3 spans 15 amino acids. Deletions cut 3 bases from V and 7 bases from J, with 15 bases between. The CDR3 DNA sequence: TGTGCCAGCAGTTTGGCCCGGGGATGGGGTGAAAAACTGTTTTTT. Its translation: CASSLARGWGEKLFF.

The rearrangement joins TRBV24-1 to TRBJ1-5, with D unresolved. V was trimmed by 6 bases and J by 1 base, leaving 6 bases between them. The length of the CDR3 is 13 residues. From germline, CDR1 is KGHDR and CDR2 SFDVKD. CDR3 amino acids: CATSTRSNQPQHF. The CDR3 DNA reads as TGTGCCACCAGTACGAGGAGCAATCAGCCCCAGCATTTT.

The J gene is TRBJ2-7, the V gene TRBV5-1, with 9 bases matching TRBD1. J lost 7 bases, V lost 4 bases, and 6 bases had no gene match. Per the germline V gene, CDR1 is SGHRS and CDR2 is YFSETQ. CDR3 length: 13 amino acids. In nucleotides, the CDR3 is TGCGCCAGCAGCCGGGACAGGGTAGGTGAGCAGTACTTC. Amino acids: CASSRDRVGEQYF.

This clone was counted once. The chain links TRBV19 to TRBJ2-3; 7 positions agree with TRBD2. Germline V gives CDR1 LNHDA, CDR2 SQIVND (reference sequence). The ends lost 3 bases at V and 4 bases at J; junction bases unmatched: 4. CDR3 length: 14 residues. The CDR3 DNA follows: TGTGCCAGTAGTATGAGCGGGACCGCAGATACGCAGTATTTT. Encoded protein: CASSMSGTADTQYF.

The rearrangement uses TRBV5-8 and TRBJ1-2, with D unclear. V shed 2 bases and J shed 3 bases, with 8 bases lying between them. The germline gives CDR1 SGHTS, CDR2 YDEGEE. The CDR3 runs 13 residues. The CDR3 region has the DNA TGTGCCAGCAGCTTAGCGGATGACTATGGCTACACCTTC. This codes for CASSLADDYGYTF.

V usage is TRBV7-5 and J usage is TRBJ2-7; the tabulated D call, TRBD1, remains unverified against the DNA. TRBV7-5 is tagged as a pseudogene. This CDR3 region has 15 residues. The CDR3 region is CVRSFRVWSSYEQYF. As DNA, the CDR3 is TGTGTCAGAAGCTTCAGGGTGTGGAGCTCCTACGAGCAGTACTTC.

V is TRBV24-1 and J is TRBJ2-7, with 11 bases matching TRBD2. This CDR3 is 15 amino acids long. V was pared by 3 bases and J by 6 bases, with 6 bases of the junction left unmatched. Germline lookup yields CDR1 KGHDR and CDR2 SFDVKD. The CDR3 reads CATSDPGTSGVEQYF. The CDR3 nucleotides are TGTGCCACCAGTGATCCCGGGACTAGCGGAGTCGAGCAGTACTTC.

The J gene is TRBJ2-7, the V gene TRBV14; perhaps TRBD2 as D (5 bases). CDR3 length equals 14 residues. Trimming stripped 3 bases from V and 1 base from J, with 10 bases between. Germline V lookup: CDR1 SGHDN, CDR2 FVKESK. The CDR3 here is CASSHRTGSYEQYF. The CDR3 nucleotides read TGTGCCAGCAGCCATCGGACGGGATCCTACGAGCAGTACTTC.